This is a list of T cell receptor beta chains from one sample in a study of blood T cell repertoires in COVID-19. Sequenced by immunoSEQ multiplex PCR; TCRdb stores in-frame clones only, minus some. This table has hundreds of thousands of clones, around four fifths appearing once. Material for sequencing was PBMCs or T cells enriched from blood (not recorded which). The receptor set was obtained from a man aged 25-45 years with acute COVID-19. CDR3s include the opening cysteine and the closing phenylalanine or tryptophan. The order of the fields is V gene, J gene, clone size, D gene, CDR3 protein, CDR3 DNA. D genes are given only for firm matches. Not all rows give a size; the values are once, few, many and, for expanded clones, a class.

v_gene: TRBV7-9; j_gene: TRBJ2-3; abundance: NA; d_gene: NA; CDR3aa: CASSQRHSTDTQYF; CDR3nt: TGTGCCAGCAGCCAAAGACACAGCACAGATACGCAGTATTTT
v_gene: TRBV6-5; j_gene: TRBJ1-2; abundance: NA; d_gene: TRBD1; CDR3aa: CASSYAGTADYGYTF; CDR3nt: TGTGCCAGCAGTTACGCCGGGACAGCGGACTATGGCTACACCTTC
v_gene: TRBV6-5; j_gene: TRBJ1-2; abundance: NA; d_gene: NA; CDR3aa: CASHRTASNYGYTF; CDR3nt: TGTGCCAGCCACCGGACAGCCAGTAACTATGGCTACACCTTC
v_gene: TRBV5-6; j_gene: TRBJ1-1; abundance: NA; d_gene: NA; CDR3aa: CASSSPFGENTEAFF; CDR3nt: TGTGCCAGCAGCTCGCCGTTCGGGGAGAACACTGAAGCTTTCTTT
v_gene: TRBV10-3; j_gene: TRBJ1-2; abundance: NA; d_gene: TRBD1; CDR3aa: CAISEGQGGGGYTF; CDR3nt: TGTGCCATCAGTGAGGGACAGGGAGGCGGAGGCTACACCTTC
v_gene: TRBV11-2; j_gene: TRBJ1-3; abundance: NA; d_gene: NA; CDR3aa: CASNLVIGAGNTIYF; CDR3nt: TGTGCCAGCAACTTAGTAATCGGGGCTGGAAACACCATATATTTT
v_gene: TRBV27; j_gene: TRBJ2-6; abundance: NA; d_gene: TRBD1; CDR3aa: CASSLSGLRGTGNTGANVLTF; CDR3nt: TGTGCCAGCAGTTTATCGGGGCTACGTGGGACAGGGAATACTGGGGCCAACGTCCTGACTTTC
v_gene: TRBV6-5; j_gene: TRBJ1-3; abundance: NA; d_gene: NA; CDR3aa: CASSYSVGGSGNTIYF; CDR3nt: TGTGCCAGCAGTTACTCGGTCGGGGGAAGTGGAAACACCATATATTTT
v_gene: TRBV18; j_gene: TRBJ1-3; abundance: NA; d_gene: TRBD1; CDR3aa: CASSLQGFGNTIYF; CDR3nt: TGTGCCAGCTCACTACAGGGGTTTGGAAACACCATATATTTT
v_gene: TRBV7-9; j_gene: TRBJ2-1; abundance: NA; d_gene: NA; CDR3aa: CASSFLRDEQFF; CDR3nt: TGTGCCAGCAGCTTTCTGAGAGATGAGCAGTTCTTC
v_gene: TRBV12-3/TRBV12-4; j_gene: TRBJ2-3; abundance: NA; d_gene: NA; CDR3aa: CASRGDFTDTQYF; CDR3nt: TGTGCCAGCAGGGGGGACTTCACAGATACGCAGTATTTT
v_gene: TRBV5-1; j_gene: TRBJ2-1; abundance: NA; d_gene: TRBD1; CDR3aa: CASSLALGQGGWHNEQFF; CDR3nt: TGCGCCAGCAGCTTGGCCCTGGGACAGGGGGGATGGCACAATGAGCAGTTCTTC
v_gene: TRBV5-1; j_gene: TRBJ1-1; abundance: NA; d_gene: NA; CDR3aa: CASSLAQMNTEAFF; CDR3nt: TGTGCCAGCAGCTTGGCACAGATGAACACTGAAGCTTTCTTT
v_gene: TRBV27; j_gene: TRBJ1-1; abundance: NA; d_gene: NA; CDR3aa: CASSLGRRNTEAFF; CDR3nt: TGTGCCAGCAGTTTAGGTCGCAGGAACACTGAAGCTTTCTTT
v_gene: TRBV29-1; j_gene: TRBJ2-1; abundance: NA; d_gene: NA; CDR3aa: CSVATGSSYNEQFF; CDR3nt: TGCAGCGTGGCAACAGGGAGCTCCTACAATGAGCAGTTCTTC
v_gene: TRBV9; j_gene: TRBJ1-2; abundance: once; d_gene: NA; CDR3aa: CASSHRAAGYTF; CDR3nt: TGTGCCAGCAGTCACAGGGCAGCTGGCTACACCTTC
v_gene: TRBV20-1; j_gene: TRBJ1-1; abundance: NA; d_gene: TRBD1; CDR3aa: CSASQGVAEAFF; CDR3nt: TGCAGTGCTAGTCAGGGGGTTGCTGAAGCTTTCTTT
v_gene: TRBV11-3; j_gene: TRBJ1-6; abundance: few; d_gene: TRBD1; CDR3aa: CASSQDRGRRNSPLHF; CDR3nt: TGTGCCAGCAGCCAAGACAGGGGACGGCGTAATTCACCCCTCCACTTT
v_gene: TRBV6-1; j_gene: TRBJ1-5; abundance: NA; d_gene: NA; CDR3aa: CASSEVPRGSNQPQHF; CDR3nt: TGTGCCAGCAGTGAAGTCCCTAGGGGGTCAAATCAGCCCCAGCATTTT
v_gene: TRBV19; j_gene: TRBJ1-2; abundance: NA; d_gene: TRBD1; CDR3aa: CASRPGQGAYGYTF; CDR3nt: TGTGCCAGTAGACCGGGACAGGGGGCCTATGGCTACACCTTC